A single sample gave rise to the 22 T cell receptor beta chains below, sequenced in a study of radiation and T cells in renal cell carcinoma (TCRdb year 2020). Library preparation was by the immunoSEQ multiplex PCR assay. Held by TCRdb, this immuneACCESS table contains in-frame sequences only and omits some clones. Under half of the omission traces to an unresolved V gene where checked; the cause of the rest is unknown. The sample data list roughly 60,000 clones, and roughly 79% of these were observed just once. The top ten constitute over 6% of the sample. The time point label for this specimen denotes: blood 2 weeks post-SBRT. The sample's treatment or condition, from its label and the paper: 15 Gy SBRT to primary tumor, nephrectomy 4 weeks later. Specimen: blood, collected from a patient whose treatment included radiotherapy and nephrectomy. The receptors come from a man between 60 and 75 years old with renal cell carcinoma.

In DNA form, the CDR3 reads TGTGCCAGCAGCAGGGCAGGGGCTCACGAGCAGTACGTC. Protein sequence: CASSRAGAHEQYV. The chain has TRBV21-1 and TRBJ2-7; TRBD1 reflects the table's D call only, with no check against the DNA. TRBV21-1 is recorded as a pseudogene. CDR3 size: 13 residues.

The rearrangement links TRBV12-5 to TRBJ1-1, with D perhaps matching TRBD1 (5 bases). This CDR3 is 13 amino acids long. Germline CDR1 LGHNT, CDR2 FRNRAP. Trimming cost V 6 bases and J 11 bases, with 19 bases left between them. CDR3 DNA: TGTGCTAGTGGGTATCGGGATCAGGGTATGGCTTTCTTT. Residues: CASGYRDQGMAFF.

The rearrangement links TRBV30 to TRBJ2-2; D ambiguous. The V end lost 4 bases, the J end lost 0 bases, and 12 bases lay between the germline ends. This CDR3 is 15 amino acids long. Germline-derived CDR1 and CDR2 are GTSNPN and SVGIG (reference sequence). This CDR3 reads CAWIRILANTGELFF. CDR3 nucleotide sequence: TGTGCCTGGATCCGGATCCTCGCGAACACCGGGGAGCTGTTTTTT.

The chain is built from TRBV15 and TRBJ1-1; D not resolved. CDR3 size: 15 residues. The germline gives CDR1 LNHNV, CDR2 YYDKDF (reference sequence). Trimming left V 0 bases short and J 0 bases short, with 8 bases between. CDR3 residues: CATSRESGMNTEAFF. The CDR3, as DNA: TGTGCCACCAGCAGAGAGTCTGGGATGAACACTGAAGCTTTCTTT.

The rearrangement uses TRBV7-7 and TRBJ2-5; 7 positions agree with TRBD1. The CDR3 contains 13 residues. The trim removed 5 bases at V and 5 bases at J, leaving 5 bases unmatched. Germline V lookup: CDR1 SSHAT, CDR2 FNYEAQ (reference sequence). The DNA of the CDR3 is TGTGCCAGCAGCATAGACAGGGAGGAGACCCAGTACTTC. Translating gives CASSIDREETQYF.

The chain couples TRBV18 to TRBJ2-7, with 7 bases aligning to TRBD1. The CDR3 sequence is 15 residues long. Germline trimming cut 2 bases from V and 2 bases from J; bases unmatched to any gene: 6. Germline-derived CDR1 and CDR2 are KGHSH and LQKENI. CDR3 nucleotide sequence: TGTGCCAGCTCACCATCGGGACAGAATCCCTACGAGCAGTACTTC. Its translation: CASSPSGQNPYEQYF.

This rearrangement joins TRBV29-1 to TRBJ2-3, with 10 bases matching TRBD1. Germline V gene sequence: CDR1 SQVTM, CDR2 ANQGSEA. This CDR3 spans 13 amino acids. V was pared by 7 bases and J by 3 bases, with 4 bases of the junction left unmatched. DNA of the CDR3: TGCAGCGCCGCGGACAGGGGGACAGATACGCAGTATTTT. Translated: CSAADRGTDTQYF.

This chain uses TRBV7-2 with TRBJ1-6; 8 bases map to TRBD1. This CDR3 has 13 amino acids. The trim removed 5 bases at V and 8 bases at J, leaving 2 bases unmatched. Germline CDR1 reads SGHTA; CDR2 reads FQGNSA. Here the CDR3 DNA reads TGTGCCAGCAGCCCGGACAGGGATTCACCCCTCCACTTT. Protein product: CASSPDRDSPLHF.

This clone came up many times. The chain carries TRBV6-1 and TRBJ2-5; the D gene could be TRBD1 or TRBD2 (5 bases each). This CDR3 spans 13 amino acids. The V end was cut by 7 bases, the J end by 5 bases, with 14 bases between. CDR1 is MNHNS and CDR2 is SASEGT in the germline V gene. CDR3 DNA sequence: TGTGCCAGCAATCGCCAAGGGGAGGAGACCCAGTACTTC. This translates into CASNRQGEETQYF.

This chain connects TRBV6-1 to TRBJ1-6, with a weak D call TRBD1 (5 bases). CDR3 size: 14 residues. V lost 5 bases to trimming and J lost 5 bases, with 10 bases between them. Germline V gene lookup returns CDR1 MNHNS and CDR2 SASEGT. CDR3 sequence: CASSRQRDNSPLHF. The CDR3 coding sequence is TGTGCCAGCAGTCGACAGAGAGATAATTCACCCCTCCACTTT.

The rearrangement links TRBV29-1 to TRBJ2-3; 8 nucleotides match TRBD2. The trim removed 7 bases at V and 6 bases at J, leaving 9 bases unmatched. The CDR3 extends over 13 amino acids. Germline CDR1 and CDR2: SQVTM and ANQGSEA. The CDR3 here is CSATSGRQDTQYF. In nucleotides, the CDR3 is TGCAGCGCCACTAGCGGTCGTCAGGATACGCAGTATTTT.

The CDR3 DNA reads as TGTGCCACCAGCACCAGACAGGGGGCGATCCAAGAGACCCAGTACTTC. Its translation is CATSTRQGAIQETQYF. The chain joins TRBV15 to TRBJ2-5; 10 bases match TRBD1. Trimming cost V 4 bases and J 1 base; bases outside gene matches: 6. The germline V gene has CDR1 LNHNV and CDR2 YYDKDF (reference sequence). The CDR3 totals 16 residues.

J is TRBJ1-4 and V is TRBV6-5, with a possible D match to TRBD1 (6 bases). This CDR3 contains 13 residues. The ends were cut back, 8 bases at V and 5 bases at J, with 12 bases in the middle. CDR1 is MNHEY, CDR2 SVGAGI, per germline. The CDR3 sequence: CASAGQNNEKLFF. DNA of the CDR3: TGTGCCAGCGCGGGACAAAACAATGAAAAACTGTTTTTT.

This clone showed up just once. The genes are TRBV9 and TRBJ2-3; D gene unclear. Trimming removed 2 bases from V and 0 bases from J, with 7 bases in between. In germline, CDR1 is SGDLS, CDR2 YYNGEE. CDR3 length: 14 amino acids. CDR3 loop: CASSVDPSTDTQYF. In DNA form, the CDR3 reads TGTGCCAGCAGCGTTGACCCTAGCACAGATACGCAGTATTTT. The complete variable domain, with remaining parts taken from reference TRBV9 and TRBJ2-3, reads DSGVTQTPKHLITATGQRVTLRCSPRSGDLSVYWYQQSLDQGLQFLIQYYNGEERAKGNILERFSAQQFPDLHSELNLSSLELGDSALYFCASSVDPSTDTQYFGPGTRLTVL.

The rearrangement joins TRBV9 to TRBJ2-3, with 9 positions matching TRBD2. CDR1 SGDLS and CDR2 YYNGEE come from the germline V gene. This CDR3 is 16 amino acids long. Trimming removed 3 bases from V and 0 bases from J; junction bases left unmatched: 5. The CDR3 loop reads CASSEHSGGSTDTQYF. The CDR3 coding sequence is TGTGCCAGCAGCGAGCATAGCGGGGGTAGCACAGATACGCAGTATTTT. The variable domain in full, with the rest retrieved from reference TRBV9 and TRBJ2-3, is DSGVTQTPKHLITATGQRVTLRCSPRSGDLSVYWYQQSLDQGLQFLIQYYNGEERAKGNILERFSAQQFPDLHSELNLSSLELGDSALYFCASSEHSGGSTDTQYFGPGTRLTVL.

This clone has just a few counts. The chain combines TRBV18 with TRBJ2-2; tentative D call: TRBD2 (5 bases). The germline V gene has CDR1 KGHSH and CDR2 LQKENI. This CDR3 is built from 15 residues. V was cut by 1 base and J by 4 bases, with 10 bases left in between. The CDR3 region has the DNA TGTGCCAGCTCACCACGGGAGCGAGGCACCGGGGAGCTGTTTTTT. It specifies CASSPRERGTGELFF.

The V call is TRBV6-6, the J call TRBJ1-5, with 12 bases lining up with TRBD1. Germline loops: CDR1 MNHNY, CDR2 SVGAGI (reference sequence). The V segment lost 6 bases and the J segment 9 bases; nucleotides outside the gene matches: 12. The CDR3 covers 16 residues. This CDR3 is CASSNRDRGPNGPQHF. The CDR3 DNA follows: TGTGCCAGCAGCAACCGGGACAGGGGGCCAAACGGGCCCCAGCATTTT.

The chain is built from TRBV7-8 and TRBJ2-3, with D uncertain. Germline CDR1 reads SGHVS; CDR2 reads FQNEAQ. V lost 2 bases, J lost 2 bases, and 8 bases lay in between. The CDR3 consists of 14 residues. The CDR3 DNA reads TGTGCCAGCAGCTTAACCCCAACCACAGATACGCAGTATTTT. It codes for CASSLTPTTDTQYF.

The J gene is TRBJ1-3, the V gene TRBV25-1; maybe TRBD1 (6 bases). This CDR3 has 18 residues. The V gene's germline CDR1 is MGHDK and CDR2 SYGVNS. V was pared by 1 base and J by 4 bases, with 20 bases between. The CDR3 region has the DNA TGTGCCAGCAGTGAATCATCGGGGGCTTCACTTGGGGGAAACACCATATATTTT. This sequence encodes CASSESSGASLGGNTIYF. Filled out from reference TRBV25-1 and TRBJ1-3, the complete variable domain reads EADIYQTPRYLVIGTGKKITLECSQTMGHDKMYWYQQDPGMELHLIHYSYGVNSTEKGDLSSESTVSRIRTEHFPLTLESARPSHTSQYLCASSESSGASLGGNTIYFGEGSWLTVV.

This clone was picked up a small number of times. The chain joins TRBV19 to TRBJ1-6; no clear D. CDR3 size: 15 residues. Germline V CDR1 and CDR2: LNHDA, SQIVND (reference sequence). V lost 6 bases and J lost 5, with 14 bases in between. CDR3 in amino acids: CASRTRPNNNSPLHF. In DNA, the CDR3 is TGTGCCAGTAGGACCCGACCGAATAATAATTCACCCCTCCACTTT.

CDR3 in DNA: TGTGCCAGCAGCCCTACGCTAGGAACAGGGGGCATAGGCACTGAAGCTTTCTTT. Translating gives CASSPTLGTGGIGTEAFF. V is TRBV7-7 and J is TRBJ1-1; 9 bases fit TRBD1. Looked up from germline, CDR1 is SSHAT and CDR2 is FNYEAQ (reference sequence). The CDR3 runs 18 residues. V was pared by 5 bases and J by 4 bases, with 17 bases of the junction left unmatched.

This clone has a handful of counts. This chain links TRBV19 with TRBJ2-3; 10 positions agree with TRBD2. Germline loops: CDR1 LNHDA, CDR2 SQIVND (reference sequence). The CDR3 contains 17 residues. The junction had 14 bases not matched to a gene; V was cut back by 4 bases and J by 7 bases. The CDR3 nucleotides read TGTGCCAGTAGTACCGAGTCGCTAGCGGGAGCTGGTAATACGCAGTATTTT. Amino acid sequence: CASSTESLAGAGNTQYF.